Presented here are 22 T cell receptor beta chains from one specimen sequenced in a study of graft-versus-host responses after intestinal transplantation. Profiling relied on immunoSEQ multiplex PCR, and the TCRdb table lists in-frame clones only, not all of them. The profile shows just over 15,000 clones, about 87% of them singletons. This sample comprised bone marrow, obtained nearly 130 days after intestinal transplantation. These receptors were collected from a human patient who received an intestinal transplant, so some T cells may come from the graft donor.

CDR3 nucleotide sequence: TGTGCCACCAGCAGTGGCGGGAGGACCTACAATGAGCAGTTCTTC. Its translation is CATSSGGRTYNEQFF. The J gene is TRBJ2-1, the V gene TRBV15, with 8 nucleotides matching TRBD2. Trimming took 3 bases from V and 2 from J; bases not matched to a gene: 3. Germline V gives CDR1 LNHNV, CDR2 YYDKDF (reference sequence). The CDR3 is 15 amino acids.

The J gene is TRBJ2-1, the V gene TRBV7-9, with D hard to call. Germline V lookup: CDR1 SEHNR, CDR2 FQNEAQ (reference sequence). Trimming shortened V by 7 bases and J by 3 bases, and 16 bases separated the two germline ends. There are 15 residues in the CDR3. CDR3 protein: CASIRTAPHYNEQFF. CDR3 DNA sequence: TGTGCCAGCATCAGAACCGCCCCCCACTACAATGAGCAGTTCTTC. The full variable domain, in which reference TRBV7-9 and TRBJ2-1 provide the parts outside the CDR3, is DTGVSQNPRHKITKRGQNVTFRCDPISEHNRLYWYRQTLGQGPEFLTYFQNEAQLEKSRLLSDRFSAERPKGSFSTLEIQRTEQGDSAMYLCASIRTAPHYNEQFFGPGTRLTVL.

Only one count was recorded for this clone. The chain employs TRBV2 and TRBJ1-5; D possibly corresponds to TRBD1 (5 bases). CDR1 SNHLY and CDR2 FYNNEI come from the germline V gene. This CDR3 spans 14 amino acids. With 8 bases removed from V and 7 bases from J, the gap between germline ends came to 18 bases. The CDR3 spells CASSQGIVEQPQHF. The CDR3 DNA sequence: TGTGCCAGCTCGCAGGGAATTGTGGAGCAGCCCCAGCATTTT.

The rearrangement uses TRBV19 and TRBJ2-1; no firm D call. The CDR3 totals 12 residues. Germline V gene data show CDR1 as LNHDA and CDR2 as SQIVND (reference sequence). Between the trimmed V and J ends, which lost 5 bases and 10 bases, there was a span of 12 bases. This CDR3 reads CASSSPPTEQFF. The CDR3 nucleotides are TGTGCCAGTAGTTCCCCCCCCACGGAGCAGTTCTTC.

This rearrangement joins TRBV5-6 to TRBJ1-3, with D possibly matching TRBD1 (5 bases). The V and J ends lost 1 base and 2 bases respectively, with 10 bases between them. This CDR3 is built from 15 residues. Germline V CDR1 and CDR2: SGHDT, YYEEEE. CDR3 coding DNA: TGTGCCAGCAGCTTGAGGGGAAGGGCTGGAAACACCATATATTTT. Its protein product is CASSLRGRAGNTIYF.

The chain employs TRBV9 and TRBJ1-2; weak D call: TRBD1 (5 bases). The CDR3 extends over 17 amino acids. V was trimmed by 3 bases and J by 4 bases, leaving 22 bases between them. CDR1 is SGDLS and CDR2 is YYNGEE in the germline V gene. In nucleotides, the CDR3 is TGTGCCAGCAGCGCCTCTCATGTTGGGGGAACTCCCTATGGCTACACCTTC. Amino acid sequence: CASSASHVGGTPYGYTF.

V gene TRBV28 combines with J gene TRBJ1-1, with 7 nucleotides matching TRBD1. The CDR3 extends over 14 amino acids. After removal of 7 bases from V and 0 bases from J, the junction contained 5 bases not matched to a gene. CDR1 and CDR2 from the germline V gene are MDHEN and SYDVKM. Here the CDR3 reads CASMRGQLNTEAFF. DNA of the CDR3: TGTGCCAGCATGAGGGGGCAGTTGAACACTGAAGCTTTCTTT.

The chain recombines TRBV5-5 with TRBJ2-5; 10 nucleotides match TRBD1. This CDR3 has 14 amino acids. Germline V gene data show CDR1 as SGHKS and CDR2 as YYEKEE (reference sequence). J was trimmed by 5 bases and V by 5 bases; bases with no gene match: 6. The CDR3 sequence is CASSSDRGLETQYF. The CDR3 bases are TGTGCCAGCAGTTCTGACAGGGGGCTTGAGACCCAGTACTTC.

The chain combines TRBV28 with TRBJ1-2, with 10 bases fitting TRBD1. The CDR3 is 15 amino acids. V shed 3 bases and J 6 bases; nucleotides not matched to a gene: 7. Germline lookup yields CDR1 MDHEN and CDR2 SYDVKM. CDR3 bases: TGTGCCAGCAGTTTTCCGGACAGGGGGAGCGATGGCTACACCTTC. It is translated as CASSFPDRGSDGYTF.

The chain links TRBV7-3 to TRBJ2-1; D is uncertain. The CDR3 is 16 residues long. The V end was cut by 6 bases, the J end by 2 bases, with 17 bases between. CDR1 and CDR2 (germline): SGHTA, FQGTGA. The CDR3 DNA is TGTGCCAGCAGTATCACCCCGGCCCCTGCCTACAATGAGCAGTTCTTC. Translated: CASSITPAPAYNEQFF.

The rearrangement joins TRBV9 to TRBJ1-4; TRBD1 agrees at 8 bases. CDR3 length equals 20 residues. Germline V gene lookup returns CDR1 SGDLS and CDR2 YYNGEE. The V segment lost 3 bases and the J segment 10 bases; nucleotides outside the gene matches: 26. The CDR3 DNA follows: TGTGCCAGCAGCGCCGACCGCGGACAGGGAACCTTTCCCAGAGGTATAAAACTGTTTTTT. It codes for CASSADRGQGTFPRGIKLFF.

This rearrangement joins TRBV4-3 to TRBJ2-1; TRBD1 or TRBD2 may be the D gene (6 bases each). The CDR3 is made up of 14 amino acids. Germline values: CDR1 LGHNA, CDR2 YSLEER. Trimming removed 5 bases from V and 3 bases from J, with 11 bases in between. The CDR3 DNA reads TGCGCCAGCAGCAAGGGGGGAAACTACAATGAGCAGTTCTTC. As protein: CASSKGGNYNEQFF.

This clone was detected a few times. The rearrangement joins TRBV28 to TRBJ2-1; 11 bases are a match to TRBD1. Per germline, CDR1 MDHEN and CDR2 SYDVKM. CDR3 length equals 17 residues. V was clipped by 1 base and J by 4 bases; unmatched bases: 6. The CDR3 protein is CASSLYRTGGIYNEQFF. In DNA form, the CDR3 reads TGTGCCAGCAGTTTATATCGGACAGGGGGCATTTACAATGAGCAGTTCTTC.

The CDR3 bases are TGTGCCAGCTTCTCTAGTCGGGCGGGAGGGCCGGCTGGCGCTGAGCAGTTCTTC. Translation: CASFSSRAGGPAGAEQFF. V is TRBV6-7 and J is TRBJ2-1, with TRBD2 identical over 9 bases. TRBV6-7 is annotated as an ORF whose role is uncertain. Germline trimming cut 8 bases from V and 9 bases from J; bases unmatched to any gene: 23. The CDR3 spans 18 residues.

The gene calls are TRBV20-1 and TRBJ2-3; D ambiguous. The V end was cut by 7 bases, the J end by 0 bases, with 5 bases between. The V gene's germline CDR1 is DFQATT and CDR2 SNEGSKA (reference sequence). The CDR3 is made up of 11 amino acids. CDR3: CSVTSTDTQYF. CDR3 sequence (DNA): TGCAGTGTAACTAGCACAGATACGCAGTATTTT.

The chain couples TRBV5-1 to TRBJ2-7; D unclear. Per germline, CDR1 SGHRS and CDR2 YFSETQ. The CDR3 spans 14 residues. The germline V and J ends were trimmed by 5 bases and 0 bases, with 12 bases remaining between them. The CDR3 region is CASRPEWGSYEQYF. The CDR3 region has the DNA TGCGCCAGCAGGCCAGAATGGGGCTCCTACGAGCAGTACTTC.

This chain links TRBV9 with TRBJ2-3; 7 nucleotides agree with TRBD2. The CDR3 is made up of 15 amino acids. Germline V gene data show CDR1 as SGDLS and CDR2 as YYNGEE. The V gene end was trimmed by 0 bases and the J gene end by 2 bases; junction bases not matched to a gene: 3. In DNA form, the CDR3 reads TGTGCCAGCAGCGTAGAGGGGAGGGTCACAGATACGCAGTATTTT. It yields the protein CASSVEGRVTDTQYF.

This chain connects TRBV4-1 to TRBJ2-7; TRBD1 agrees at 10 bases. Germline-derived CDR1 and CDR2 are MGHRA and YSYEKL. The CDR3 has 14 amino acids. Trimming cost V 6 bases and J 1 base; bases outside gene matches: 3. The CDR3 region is CASSPGQGSYEQYF. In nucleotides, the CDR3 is TGCGCCAGCAGTCCGGGACAGGGGTCCTACGAGCAGTACTTC.

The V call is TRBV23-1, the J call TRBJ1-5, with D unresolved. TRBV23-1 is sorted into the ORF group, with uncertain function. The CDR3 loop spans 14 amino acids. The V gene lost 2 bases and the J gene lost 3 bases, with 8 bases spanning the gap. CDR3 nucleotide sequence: TGCGCCAGCAGTCAACGGGCGAACAATCAGCCCCAGCATTTT. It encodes CASSQRANNQPQHF.

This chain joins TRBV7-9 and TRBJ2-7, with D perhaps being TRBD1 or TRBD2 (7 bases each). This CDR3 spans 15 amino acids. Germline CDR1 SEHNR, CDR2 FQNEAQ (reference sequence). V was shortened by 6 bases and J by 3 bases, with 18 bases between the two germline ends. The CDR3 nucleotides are TGTGCCAGCAGTCCGTCAGGGGGAGGGATCTACGAGCAGTACTTC. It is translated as CASSPSGGGIYEQYF.

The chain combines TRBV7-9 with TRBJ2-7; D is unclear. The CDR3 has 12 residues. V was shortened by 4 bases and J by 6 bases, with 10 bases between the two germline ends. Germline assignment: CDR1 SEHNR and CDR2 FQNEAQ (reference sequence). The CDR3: CASSSLGSEQYF. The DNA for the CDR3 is TGTGCCAGCAGCTCCCTTGGTAGCGAGCAGTACTTC.

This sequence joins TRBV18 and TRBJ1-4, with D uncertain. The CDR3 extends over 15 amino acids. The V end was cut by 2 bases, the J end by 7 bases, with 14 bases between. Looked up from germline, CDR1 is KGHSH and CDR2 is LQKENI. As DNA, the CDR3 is TGTGCCAGCTCACCAACCCGACCTATTGGTGAAAAACTGTTTTTT. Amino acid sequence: CASSPTRPIGEKLFF.